This T cell receptor (beta chain) derives from a study of T cells after yellow fever vaccination. The CDR3 has 15 residues. Germline CDR1 and CDR2: MNHEY and SVGEGT. With V trimmed by 4 bases and J by 5 bases, 8 bases remained unmatched. MiXCR was run by TCRdb on the 5' RACE reads, yielding one entry per CDR3 protein. The repertoire holds under 150,000 distinct CDR3 sequences, with more than 6% as singletons. This clonotype was observed at least ten times. The source was CD4+ T cells sorted from PBMCs, collected 5 days after the yellow fever booster vaccination. This receptor was taken from a young man who received the YFV17D yellow fever vaccine. This rearrangement joins TRBV6-2 or TRBV6-3 to TRBJ2-3; 8 nucleotides match TRBD2. Here the CDR3 DNA reads TGTGCCAGCAGTTCTATCGGGACTAGAGGAGATACGCAGTATTTT. Its translation: CASSSIGTRGDTQYF.